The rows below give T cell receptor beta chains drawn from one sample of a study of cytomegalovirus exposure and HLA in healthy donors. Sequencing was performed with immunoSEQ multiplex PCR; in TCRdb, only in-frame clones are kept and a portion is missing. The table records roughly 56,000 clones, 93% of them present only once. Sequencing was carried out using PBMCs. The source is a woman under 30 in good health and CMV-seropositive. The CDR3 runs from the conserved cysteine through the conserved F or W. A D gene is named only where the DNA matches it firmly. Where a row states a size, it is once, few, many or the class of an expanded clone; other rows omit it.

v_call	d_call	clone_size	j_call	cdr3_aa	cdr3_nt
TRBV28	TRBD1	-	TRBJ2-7	CASSLSPDRGYEQYF	TGTGCCAGCAGTTTAAGTCCCGACAGGGGCTACGAGCAGTACTTC
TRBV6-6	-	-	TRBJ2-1	CASSTRSVYNEQFF	TGTGCCAGCAGTACCCGGTCGGTTTACAATGAGCAGTTCTTC
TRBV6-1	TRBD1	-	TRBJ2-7	CAIRQGDSYEQYF	TGTGCCATAAGACAGGGGGACTCCTACGAGCAGTACTTC
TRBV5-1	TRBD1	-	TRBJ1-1	CASSFGTGNTEAFF	TGCGCCAGCAGTTTCGGGACAGGGAACACTGAAGCTTTCTTT
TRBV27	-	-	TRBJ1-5	CASSFRGQPQHF	TGTGCCAGCAGTTTCCGAGGACAGCCCCAGCATTTT
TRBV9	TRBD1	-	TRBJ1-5	CASSVAGQVNQPQHF	TGTGCCAGCAGCGTCGCCGGACAGGTCAATCAGCCCCAGCATTTT
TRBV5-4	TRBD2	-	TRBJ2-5	CASSSWTSQETQYF	TGTGCCAGCAGCAGTTGGACTAGCCAAGAGACCCAGTACTTC
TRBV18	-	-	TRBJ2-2	CASSPPATGRTGELFF	TGTGCCAGCTCACCACCGGCCACAGGGCGCACCGGGGAGCTGTTTTTT
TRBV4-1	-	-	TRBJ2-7	CASSQEGTRPNEQYF	TGCGCCAGCAGCCAAGAAGGTACCAGGCCTAACGAGCAGTACTTC
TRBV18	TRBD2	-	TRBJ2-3	CASSSGLAGGPDTQYF	TGTGCCAGCTCATCTGGACTAGCGGGGGGCCCAGATACGCAGTATTTT
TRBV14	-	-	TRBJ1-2	CASSQSQGLGGYTF	TGTGCCAGCAGCCAATCCCAGGGCCTGGGTGGCTACACCTTC
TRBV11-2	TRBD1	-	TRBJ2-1	CASSLSVQGKNSYNEQFF	TGTGCCAGCAGCTTATCCGTACAGGGGAAAAATTCTTACAATGAGCAGTTCTTC
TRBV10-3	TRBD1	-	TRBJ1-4	CAISVDRGTEKLFF	TGTGCCATCAGTGTGGACAGGGGGACTGAAAAACTGTTTTTT
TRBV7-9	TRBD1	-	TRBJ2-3	CASSRLGTDTDTQYF	TGTGCCAGCAGCCGACTTGGGACAGATACAGATACGCAGTATTTT
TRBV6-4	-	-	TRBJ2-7	CASSQDRGDNSYEQYF	TGTGCCAGCAGCCAAGATCGGGGGGACAACTCCTACGAGCAGTACTTC
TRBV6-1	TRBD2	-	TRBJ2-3	CASSESGTRADTQYF	TGTGCCAGCAGTGAATCCGGGACTAGGGCAGATACGCAGTATTTT
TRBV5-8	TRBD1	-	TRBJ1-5	CASSFHGTGGGQPQHF	TGTGCCAGCAGCTTCCATGGGACAGGGGGAGGCCAGCCCCAGCATTTT
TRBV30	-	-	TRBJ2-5	CAWDTGQETQYF	TGTGCCTGGGACACGGGGCAAGAGACCCAGTACTTC
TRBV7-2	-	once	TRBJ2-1	CASSLTGYNEQFF	TGTGCCAGCAGCTTAACCGGGTACAATGAGCAGTTCTTC
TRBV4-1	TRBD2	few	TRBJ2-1	CASSQAVASGGNEQFF	TGCGCCAGCAGCCAAGCGGTGGCTAGCGGGGGCAATGAGCAGTTCTTC